Each of the 10 T cell receptor beta chains below was sequenced from the same sample in a study of regulatory T cells in long-lasting Graves disease. Through Arm-PCR of CDR3 regions and iRepertoire HTBI primers, TCR beta libraries were built. TCRdb itself ran the multiplex PCR reads through MiXCR, one entry per CDR3 protein. The table lists some 250,000 distinct CDR3 sequences, around 17% of them singletons. Time point specified: newly diagnosed GD, antithyroid drugs for less than 3 months. The authors made the TCR library using RNA they extracted from PBMCs. The sample consisted of peripheral blood mononuclear cells (PBMCs), taken at new diagnosis, from a patient treated with antithyroid drugs. The receptors come from a female donor with Graves disease.

This clonotype has ten or more counts. The chain is built from TRBV27 and TRBJ2-7; D gene unclear. Germline loops: CDR1 MNHEY, CDR2 SMNVEV (reference sequence). CDR3 length: 12 residues. V gave up 4 bases and J gave up 7 bases, with 11 bases separating them. DNA of the CDR3: TGTGCCAGCAGTTCGCCGGGTCGGGAGCAGTACTTC. Protein: CASSSPGREQYF.

This clonotype was counted ten times or more. The genes are TRBV28 and TRBJ2-3, with 7 bases lining up with TRBD1. The length of the CDR3 is 13 residues. J gave up 4 bases and V 6 bases, and 4 bases lay outside the gene matches. CDR1 MDHEN and CDR2 SYDVKM come from the germline V gene. The CDR3 here is CASRTGWADTQYF. CDR3 nucleotide sequence: TGTGCCAGCAGGACAGGGTGGGCAGATACGCAGTATTTT. The whole variable domain, filled in from reference TRBV28 and TRBJ2-3, reads DVKVTQSSRYLVKRTGEKVFLECVQDMDHENMFWYRQDPGLGLRLIYFSYDVKMKEKGDIPEGYSVSREKKERFSLILESASTNQTSMYLCASRTGWADTQYFGPGTRLTVL.

The rearrangement joins TRBV14 to TRBJ2-1; a possible D gene is TRBD1 (5 bases). V lost 1 base to trimming and J lost 3 bases, with 7 bases between them. The CDR3 loop spans 14 amino acids. Germline CDR1 SGHDN, CDR2 FVKESK. This CDR3 reads CASSQGTSYNEQFF. CDR3 bases: TGTGCCAGCAGCCAAGGGACAAGCTACAATGAGCAGTTCTTC.

This clonotype appeared many times. This chain joins TRBV10-3 and TRBJ2-5, with 7 bases identical to TRBD2. This CDR3 region has 13 residues. Germline loops: CDR1 ENHRY, CDR2 SYGVKD. V shed 10 bases, J shed 3 bases, and the junction held 8 bases outside the gene matches. CDR3 amino acids: CATRASGEETQYF. In DNA form, the CDR3 reads TGTGCCACCCGCGCCAGCGGGGAAGAGACCCAGTACTTC.

The chain joins TRBV11-2 to TRBJ2-3, with 9 bases aligning to TRBD2. This CDR3 comprises 15 residues. J lost 6 bases, V lost 5 bases, and 9 bases had no gene match. Germline V lookup: CDR1 SGHAT, CDR2 FQNNGV. In nucleotides, the CDR3 is TGTGCCAGCAGCCAAGGGGTAGCGGGAGCGGATACGCAGTATTTT. Translating it yields CASSQGVAGADTQYF.

A remark on this clonotype: It may be a read error: a sequence one base away is much more abundant. This chain uses TRBV7-2 with TRBJ2-7; TRBD1 is a possible D gene (5 bases). Per germline, CDR1 SGHTA and CDR2 FQGNSA. The CDR3 has 15 residues. The CDR3 DNA sequence: TGTGCCAGCAGCTTAGACAGGCTAAGCTCCTACGAGCTGTACTTC. Translating it yields CASSLDRLSSYELYF.

This clonotype was observed many times. The chain links TRBV20-1 to TRBJ1-1; 7 bases are a match to TRBD1. Germline CDR1 and CDR2: DFQATT and SNEGSKA (reference sequence). CDR3 length: 12 amino acids. With V trimmed by 5 bases and J by 7 bases, 7 bases remained unmatched. In DNA, the CDR3 is TGCAGTGCTCCGACAGGGTTCGGTGAAGCTTTCTTT. Translated, it gives CSAPTGFGEAFF.

Ten or more counts support this clonotype. The chain carries TRBV6-1 and TRBJ2-1; D is unclear. Trimming took 2 bases from V and 8 from J, leaving 10 bases between them. CDR1 MNHNS and CDR2 SASEGT come from the germline V gene. This CDR3 region has 13 residues. The DNA for the CDR3 is TGTGCCAGCAGTGAAAACCTCGTTGATGAGCAGTTCTTC. It encodes CASSENLVDEQFF.

Comments on this clonotype: A much larger clone differs from this one at a single base, so this may be a read error. The chain couples TRBV29-1 to TRBJ1-1; D is uncertain. Germline lookup yields CDR1 SQVTM and CDR2 ANQGSEA. The CDR3 spans 12 residues. The DNA of the CDR3 is TGCAGCGTTAAAATGGTGAACACTGAAGCTTCCTTT. Its translation is CSVKMVNTEASF.

In the case of this clonotype: This is likely an artifact of a read error, given a far larger clone one base away. The final CDR3 position lacks the conserved phenylalanine or tryptophan, pointing to a likely read error. The gene calls are TRBV12-3 or TRBV12-4 and TRBJ2-1, with TRBD2 as a possible D gene (5 bases). The J call is uncertain, as TRBJ2-5 better fits the DNA end. The CDR3 totals 13 residues. The DNA of the CDR3 is TGTGCCAGCAGTTTGTTGGAGCGGGAGACCCAGTACTCC. This gives the protein CASSLLERETQYS.